Below are 20 T cell receptor beta chains sequenced from a single sample in a study of cytomegalovirus exposure and HLA in healthy donors. 60 Vbeta and 13 Jbeta primers were used in PCR. The method was immunoSEQ multiplex PCR; TCRdb's version includes in-frame clones alone and lacks a portion of them. This table holds around 190,000 clones, 70% to 85% found once. Sequenced sample: PBMCs. These receptors were collected from a man in his forties in good health and CMV-seropositive.

The rearrangement uses TRBV30 and TRBJ1-3; 8 nucleotides align to TRBD1. The CDR3 contains 14 residues. The junction had 8 bases not matched to a gene; V was cut back by 1 base and J by 9 bases. The germline V gene has CDR1 GTSNPN and CDR2 SVGIG (reference sequence). As DNA, the CDR3 is TGTGCCTGGAGTGAGGGACAGGCTCAGAGCACCATATATTTT. It is translated as CAWSEGQAQSTIYF.

The chain has TRBV6-6 and TRBJ1-1; perhaps TRBD1 as D (6 bases). The V gene's germline CDR1 is MNHNY and CDR2 SVGAGI (reference sequence). This CDR3 has 13 residues. The ends were cut back, 7 bases at V and 3 bases at J, with 12 bases in the middle. The CDR3 is CASKKGVDTEAFF. CDR3 bases: TGTGCCAGCAAAAAGGGGGTGGACACTGAAGCTTTCTTT.

This clone occurred a few times. The sample contains more than one DNA sequence encoding this CDR3. This sequence joins TRBV7-2 and TRBJ2-7; no definite D call. V dropped 0 bases and J dropped 3 bases, with 9 bases sitting between them. CDR3 length: 14 residues. Germline V gene data show CDR1 as SGHTA and CDR2 as FQGNSA. The CDR3 loop reads CASSLAGRNYEQYF. CDR3 DNA sequence: TGTGCCAGCAGCTTAGCCGGTCGTAACTACGAGCAGTACTTC.

The rearrangement links TRBV7-8 to TRBJ2-5; TRBD1 is a possible D gene (6 bases). The ends were cut back, 3 bases at V and 2 bases at J, with 10 bases in the middle. Germline CDR1 reads SGHVS; CDR2 reads FQNEAQ. The CDR3 covers 14 residues. CDR3 bases: TGTGCCAGCAGCTTTCAGGGGCGGCAAGAGACCCAGTACTTC. Translation gives CASSFQGRQETQYF.

Worth noting for this clone: One junction end does not reproduce the germline sequence, and a read error may be involved. The chain recombines TRBV6-6 with TRBJ2-7; the D gene is possibly TRBD1 (6 bases). Germline V CDR1 and CDR2: MNHNY, SVGAGI (reference sequence). This CDR3 comprises 12 residues. CDR3 bases: TGTTCCAGCAGGGACACGGCCTACGAGCAGTACTTC. Protein sequence: CSSRDTAYEQYF.

This clone occurred a few times. This chain connects TRBV5-1 to TRBJ2-2; 10 bases are shared with TRBD1. Germline lookup yields CDR1 SGHRS and CDR2 YFSETQ. With 0 bases clipped from V and 4 bases from J, the junction kept 3 bases outside the gene matches. The CDR3 totals 16 residues. CDR3 amino acids: CASSLAGTGVTGELFF. The CDR3 DNA is TGCGCCAGCAGCTTGGCCGGGACAGGGGTCACCGGGGAGCTGTTTTTT.

V is TRBV7-2 and J is TRBJ1-4; D remains ambiguous. V lost 1 base and J 5 bases, leaving 14 bases between the germline ends. The CDR3 has 16 amino acids. Germline V gene sequence: CDR1 SGHTA, CDR2 FQGNSA. Here the CDR3 DNA reads TGTGCCAGCAGCTTAGGTTCCCGAGGTTCGAATGAAAAACTGTTTTTT. It encodes CASSLGSRGSNEKLFF.

The rearrangement uses TRBV7-2 and TRBJ2-7; D may be TRBD2 (7 bases). The germline V and J ends were trimmed by 0 bases and 3 bases, with 9 bases remaining between them. CDR3 length: 14 amino acids. Germline V gene sequence: CDR1 SGHTA, CDR2 FQGNSA. For the CDR3, the DNA is TGTGCCAGCAGCTTAGCCGGGGGGCTCTACGAGCAGTACTTC. Translated, it gives CASSLAGGLYEQYF. Supplemented by reference TRBV7-2 and TRBJ2-7, the full variable domain reads GAGVSQSPSNKVTEKGKDVELRCDPISGHTALYWYRQSLGQGLEFLIYFQGNSAPDKSGLPSDRFSAERTGGSVSTLTIQRTQQEDSAVYLCASSLAGGLYEQYFGPGTRLTVT.

About this clone itself: The sample carries other DNA sequences with the same CDR3. The chain has TRBV10-3 and TRBJ2-5, with a possible D match to TRBD2 (6 bases). The V and J ends lost 0 bases and 3 bases respectively, with 8 bases between them. This CDR3 has 14 amino acids. CDR1 is ENHRY and CDR2 is SYGVKD in the germline V gene. The CDR3, as DNA: TGTGCCATCAGTGAGTCGGGAGGCAAAGAGACCCAGTACTTC. Translated, it gives CAISESGGKETQYF.

V gene TRBV7-6 combines with J gene TRBJ2-3; the D gene is possibly TRBD2 (6 bases). Germline CDR1 reads SGHVS; CDR2 reads FNYEAQ. This CDR3 is 14 amino acids long. Trimming took 1 base from V and 4 from J, leaving 9 bases between them. This CDR3 reads CASSLGLAPDTQYF. CDR3 DNA: TGTGCCAGCAGCTTAGGCCTAGCGCCAGATACGCAGTATTTT. The full variable domain, its missing parts supplied by reference TRBV7-6 and TRBJ2-3, is GAGVSQSPRYKVTKRGQDVALRCDPISGHVSLYWYRQALGQGPEFLTYFNYEAQQDKSGLPNDRFSAERPEGSISTLTIQRTEQRDSAMYRCASSLGLAPDTQYFGPGTRLTVL.

This clone has just a few counts. The V and J genes are TRBV5-4 and TRBJ2-4, with a tentative D call TRBD2 (7 bases). Germline V gene lookup returns CDR1 SGHNT and CDR2 YYREEE (reference sequence). CDR3 length: 15 amino acids. Trimming took off 4 bases at V and 2 bases at J, with 13 bases between the two ends. Here the CDR3 reads CASSPVGGPKNIQYF. As DNA, the CDR3 is TGTGCCAGCAGCCCCGTCGGGGGGCCCAAAAACATTCAGTACTTC. Variable domain in full (rest from reference TRBV5-4 and TRBJ2-4): ETGVTQSPTHLIKTRGQQVTLRCSSQSGHNTVSWYQQALGQGPQFIFQYYREEENGRGNFPPRFSGLQFPNYSSELNVNALELDDSALYLCASSPVGGPKNIQYFGAGTRLSVL.

The rearrangement joins TRBV11-1 to TRBJ1-2, with a tentative D call TRBD1 (6 bases). CDR1 and CDR2 (germline): SGHAT, FQDESV (reference sequence). Trimming shortened V by 5 bases and J by 2 bases, and 9 bases separated the two germline ends. The CDR3 has 13 amino acids. In DNA, the CDR3 is TGTGCCAGCAGCCCCCAGGGGAACTATGGCTACACCTTC. Translation gives CASSPQGNYGYTF.

This chain connects TRBV19 to TRBJ2-1, with TRBD2 matching over 15 bases. Germline CDR1 reads LNHDA; CDR2 reads SQIVND (reference sequence). Losses at the gene ends were 8 bases for V and 2 bases for J; bases not matched to a gene: 7. CDR3 length: 17 amino acids. The CDR3: CASRTSGREMAYNEQFF. For the CDR3, the DNA is TGTGCCAGTCGGACTAGCGGGAGGGAGATGGCCTACAATGAGCAGTTCTTC.

This clone has a handful of counts. The chain couples TRBV28 to TRBJ2-5, with unresolved D. The J call may be faulty, since TRBJ2-7 better matches the DNA end. Germline CDR1 reads MDHEN; CDR2 reads SYDVKM. The CDR3 consists of 12 residues. The CDR3 here is CASSRAPYEQYF. The CDR3 region has the DNA TGTGCCAGCAGCCGCGCCCCCTACGAGCAGTACTTC.

The CDR3 sequence is CASSSRGVQGVGQTQYF. In DNA, the CDR3 is TGTGCCAGCAGCTCACGAGGGGTACAGGGGGTCGGACAGACCCAGTACTTC. This chain uses TRBV7-9 with TRBJ2-5; 8 nucleotides agree with TRBD1. Trimming at V came to 4 bases and at J to 6 bases, leaving 16 bases not matched to a gene. CDR3 size: 17 residues. CDR1 is SEHNR, CDR2 FQNEAQ, per germline (reference sequence).

This chain joins TRBV21-1 and TRBJ2-7; the table gives TRBD2 as D, unverified against the DNA. TRBV21-1 is marked as a pseudogene. The CDR3 contains 15 residues. The CDR3 bases are TGTGCCAGCAGCAAAAGTCACGAACTTGCCTACGAGCAGTACTTC. Its translation: CASSKSHELAYEQYF.

The chain uses TRBV5-1 and TRBJ2-7, with 16 positions matching TRBD2. With 0 bases clipped from V and 4 bases from J, the junction kept 7 bases outside the gene matches. CDR1 is SGHRS and CDR2 is YFSETQ in the germline V gene. This CDR3 spans 18 amino acids. CDR3: CASSLAPGLAGGDYEQYF. CDR3 DNA: TGCGCCAGCAGCTTGGCCCCGGGACTAGCGGGAGGGGATTACGAGCAGTACTTC.

This clone was detected only once. This chain joins TRBV18 and TRBJ2-1; 9 nucleotides agree with TRBD1. The CDR3 contains 17 residues. CDR1 and CDR2 (germline): KGHSH, LQKENI. The V segment lost 6 bases and the J segment 4 bases; nucleotides outside the gene matches: 13. CDR3: CASSPGSGTGTYNEQFF. The CDR3 coding sequence is TGTGCCAGCTCGCCAGGGAGCGGGACAGGGACATACAATGAGCAGTTCTTC.

The chain recombines TRBV6-5 with TRBJ2-7, with unresolved D. Germline V gives CDR1 MNHEY, CDR2 SVGAGI. The CDR3 runs to 13 residues. V shed 5 bases and J shed 1 base, with 9 bases lying between them. Here the CDR3 DNA reads TGTGCCAGCAGTCCCATGCGGTCCTACGAGCAGTACTTC. It yields the protein CASSPMRSYEQYF.

About this clone itself: The germline gene is not matched at one end of the junction; a read error may be the cause. V and J are TRBV6-6 and TRBJ2-3; D gene unclear. Germline V gene data show CDR1 as MNHNY and CDR2 as SVGAGI (reference sequence). There are 15 residues in the CDR3. The CDR3 spells CAISDLSRGTDTQYF. For the CDR3, the DNA is TGTGCCATCAGTGACCTGAGTCGGGGCACAGATACGCAGTATTTT.